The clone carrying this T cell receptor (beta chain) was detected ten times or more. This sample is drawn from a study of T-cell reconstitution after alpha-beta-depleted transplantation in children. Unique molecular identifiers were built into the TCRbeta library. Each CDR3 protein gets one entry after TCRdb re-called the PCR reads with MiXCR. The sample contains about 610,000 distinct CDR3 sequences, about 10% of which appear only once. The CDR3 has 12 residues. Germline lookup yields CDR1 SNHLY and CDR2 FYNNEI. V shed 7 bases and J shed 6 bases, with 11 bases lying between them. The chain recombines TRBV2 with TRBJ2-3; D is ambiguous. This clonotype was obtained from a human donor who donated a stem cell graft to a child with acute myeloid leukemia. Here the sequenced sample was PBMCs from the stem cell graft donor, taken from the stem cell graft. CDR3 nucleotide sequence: TGTGCCAGCATTGGCCGTCCCGATACGCAGTATTTT. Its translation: CASIGRPDTQYF.